This T cell receptor (beta chain) was recorded in a study of OX40 agonist ivuxolimab in advanced cancers. Study summary: A mean age of around 66 years, range about 20 to 79, was recorded, and roughly 80% were male.

Study results and limitations: Both CD4+ and CD8+ T cell populations in blood had undergone clonal expansion by week 6 at 0.1 to 3.0 mg/kg. The 0.1-3.0 mg/kg partial responders had among the lowest clonal expansion.

Comment on this clone: Its antigen is currently unknown.

Data came from immunoSEQ multiplex PCR; TCRdb stores just in-frame clones and leaves some out. Of fewer than 30,000 clones in the sample, 84% were seen once. The CDR3 sequence is 16 residues long. CDR1 LNHNV and CDR2 YYDKDF come from the germline V gene (reference sequence). Deletions cut 1 base from V and 6 bases from J, with 16 bases between. This sequence joins TRBV15 and TRBJ1-5, with a weak D call TRBD1 (5 bases). Sequenced material: CD4+ or CD8+ T cells sorted from blood, taken in a trial of the OX40 agonist ivuxolimab. The receptor was isolated from an adult with an advanced solid tumor such as melanoma, head and neck, liver or kidney cancer. CDR3 protein: CATSRARQHMVQPQHF. DNA of the CDR3: TGTGCCACCAGCAGAGCGAGACAGCATATGGTTCAGCCCCAGCATTTT.